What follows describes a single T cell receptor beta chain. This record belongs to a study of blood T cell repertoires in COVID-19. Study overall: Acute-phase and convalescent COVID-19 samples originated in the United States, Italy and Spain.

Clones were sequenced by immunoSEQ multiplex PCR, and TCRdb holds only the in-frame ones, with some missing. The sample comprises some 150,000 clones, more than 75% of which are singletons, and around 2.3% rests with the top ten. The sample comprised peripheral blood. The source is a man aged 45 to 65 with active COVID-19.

The CDR3 nucleotides read TGTGCCAGCAGCGTAGCGCCCTGGAGAAGCTCTGGGGCCAACGTCCTGACTTTC. This sequence encodes CASSVAPWRSSGANVLTF. The chain joins TRBV9 to TRBJ2-6, with D unclear. Germline assignment: CDR1 SGDLS and CDR2 YYNGEE. Trimming cost V 0 bases and J 0 bases, with 13 bases left between them. The CDR3 is 18 amino acids.